This T cell receptor (beta chain) comes out of a study of T cell responses to AZD1222 COVID-19 vaccine. Notes on the study in general: Most donors were white British, females outnumbered males, and clonal diversity was possibly underestimated. Within unmutated variant regions lay the reported targets of nearly half of spike-specific TCRs. Spike-spanning, vaccine-associated CD4 TCRs were dominant at 160-218 and 743-854.

Generated by immunoSEQ multiplex PCR, the TCRdb table keeps only in-frame clones and is missing some. This table has 90,000 to 120,000 clones, around 87% appearing once. The germline CDR1 and CDR2 sequences are MDHEN and SYDVKM. V lost 6 bases, J lost 5 bases, and 16 bases lay in between. The CDR3 contains 14 residues. A word on this clone: Its antigen is currently unknown.

The specimen comprised peripheral blood, sampled on day 0 of AZD1222 vaccination. This clonotype originated in an adult in good health. The chain is built from TRBV28 and TRBJ1-1; D remains ambiguous. The CDR3 bases are TGTGCCAGCAGCACACCCGTCGGAGGTACTGAAGCTTTCTTT. Protein: CASSTPVGGTEAFF.